These 2 T cell receptor beta chains came from one sample sequenced in a study of blood T cell repertoires in COVID-19 (dated by TCRdb to about 2020). Libraries were built with the immunoSEQ multiplex PCR assay. The table was pulled from immuneACCESS by TCRdb, which kept in-frame rearrangements only. Such tables lose some clones; where checked, under half of the loss comes from unresolved V genes, and the rest has no known cause. In this sample the table shows approximately 100,000 clones, 70% to 90% of which occur a single time. About 5.1% of the sample goes to the ten largest clones. Sequenced material: peripheral blood. The receptors here all came from a human donor in a cohort sampled during active COVID-19.

The chain uses TRBV5-6 and TRBJ2-1; 7 nucleotides line up with TRBD2. Per germline, CDR1 SGHDT and CDR2 YYEEEE. The CDR3 has 15 amino acids. V shed 0 bases and J 2 bases; nucleotides not matched to a gene: 2. This CDR3 reads CASSLERGTYNEQFF. The CDR3 coding sequence is TGTGCCAGCAGCTTGGAGCGGGGAACCTACAATGAGCAGTTCTTC.

V usage is TRBV19 and J usage is TRBJ1-4; a weak D match, TRBD1 (5 bases). The V gene lost 9 bases and the J gene lost 7 bases, with 21 bases spanning the gap. The germline V gene has CDR1 LNHDA and CDR2 SQIVND (reference sequence). The CDR3 covers 15 residues. DNA of the CDR3: TGTGCCAGGCCCCAGTGGCGGGGGATCATTGAAAAACTGTTTTTT. It codes for CARPQWRGIIEKLFF.